The next 10 T cell receptor beta chains were all read from a single sample in a study of brain T cells in children with intractable seizures. The table came from immunoSEQ multiplex PCR; TCRdb's copy has only in-frame clones and leaves some out. This sample yields roughly 80,000 clones, of which around 90% are seen a single time; 24% belongs to the top ten. The sequencing used peripheral blood, collected at surgery. These receptors originate from a girl aged 2-9 years with Rasmussen encephalitis and intractable seizures.

The chain carries TRBV2 and TRBJ2-7; 7 bases line up with TRBD1. From germline, CDR1 is SNHLY and CDR2 FYNNEI. The CDR3 extends over 15 amino acids. With 4 bases clipped from V and 3 bases from J, the junction kept 9 bases outside the gene matches. The CDR3 coding sequence is TGTGCCAGCAGTGGCTGGAGGACAGGAGGCTACGAGCAGTACTTC. Amino acids: CASSGWRTGGYEQYF.

The V and J genes are TRBV7-9 and TRBJ2-3; no firm D call. The V gene lost 4 bases and the J gene lost 4 bases, with 6 bases spanning the gap. There are 12 residues in the CDR3. Germline V gene data show CDR1 as SEHNR and CDR2 as FQNEAQ (reference sequence). The CDR3, as DNA: TGTGCCAGCAGCTCTGCGGCAGATACGCAGTATTTT. This translates into CASSSAADTQYF.

This rearrangement joins TRBV5-8 to TRBJ1-1; D call uncertain. Trimming took 6 bases from V and 3 from J, leaving 15 bases between them. Germline V gives CDR1 SGHTS, CDR2 YDEGEE. The CDR3 spans 14 residues. The CDR3: CASNPDGLDTEAFF. As DNA, the CDR3 is TGTGCCAGCAACCCGGACGGACTGGACACTGAAGCTTTCTTT.

The chain's CDR3 is CASSLPREGADYGYTF. In nucleotides, the CDR3 is TGCGCCAGCAGCCTCCCCCGGGAAGGGGCCGACTATGGCTACACCTTC. The chain is built from TRBV4-1 and TRBJ1-2; weak D call: TRBD1 (5 bases). Trimming pared 4 bases from V and 3 bases from J, leaving 18 bases between. The CDR3 contains 16 residues. Germline lookup yields CDR1 MGHRA and CDR2 YSYEKL.

The chain recombines TRBV30 with TRBJ1-4; the D is unclear. Trimming took off 3 bases at V and 14 bases at J, with 25 bases between the two ends. Germline-derived CDR1 and CDR2 are GTSNPN and SVGIG (reference sequence). CDR3 size: 15 residues. The CDR3 reads CAWSGLRRPLHSLFF. The CDR3 DNA follows: TGTGCCTGGAGCGGCCTCCGCAGGCCCCTCCATAGCCTGTTTTTT.

This chain links TRBV7-9 with TRBJ1-2; D unclear. Trimming pared 3 bases from V and 8 bases from J, leaving 10 bases between. The CDR3 spans 12 residues. Germline CDR1 SEHNR, CDR2 FQNEAQ (reference sequence). The CDR3 DNA reads as TGTGCCAGCAGCTTCCTCCGCGGAGGCTACACCTTC. Translating gives CASSFLRGGYTF.

About this clone: This is likely an artifact of a read error, given a far larger clone one base away. The chain is built from TRBV7-2 and TRBJ2-7; D unresolved. CDR3 length equals 11 residues. The germline V gene has CDR1 SGHTA and CDR2 FQGNSA. V shed 3 bases and J shed 0 bases, with 0 bases lying between them. CDR3 loop: CASSFSYEQYF. CDR3 nucleotide sequence: TGTGCCAGCAGCTTCTCCTACGAGCAGTACTTC.

This chain uses TRBV11-2 with TRBJ2-3, with 7 bases matching TRBD1. Trimming took 6 bases from V and 5 from J; bases not matched to a gene: 14. Germline V gene data show CDR1 as SGHAT and CDR2 as FQNNGV. The CDR3 is 16 residues long. The CDR3 is CASRDVEGGVIDTQYF. The CDR3 DNA reads as TGTGCCAGCAGAGACGTGGAAGGGGGCGTAATAGATACGCAGTATTTT.

This chain links TRBV29-1 with TRBJ1-1, with D perhaps matching TRBD1 (5 bases). CDR3 length equals 14 residues. The ends were cut back, 4 bases at V and 5 bases at J, with 17 bases in the middle. Germline CDR1 SQVTM, CDR2 ANQGSEA. DNA of the CDR3: TGCAGCGTTGCTGGTTTGGCCAGGGTTACTGAAGCTTTCTTT. It specifies CSVAGLARVTEAFF.

This clone was seen a single time. The CDR3: CASSSLGGGNSPLHF. The CDR3 bases are TGTGCCAGCAGCTCCCTCGGCGGGGGCAATTCACCCCTCCACTTT. The rearrangement uses TRBV5-4 and TRBJ1-6; tentative D call: TRBD1 (6 bases). This CDR3 spans 15 amino acids. Germline CDR1 SGHNT, CDR2 YYREEE (reference sequence). Trimming pared 3 bases from V and 7 bases from J, leaving 14 bases between.